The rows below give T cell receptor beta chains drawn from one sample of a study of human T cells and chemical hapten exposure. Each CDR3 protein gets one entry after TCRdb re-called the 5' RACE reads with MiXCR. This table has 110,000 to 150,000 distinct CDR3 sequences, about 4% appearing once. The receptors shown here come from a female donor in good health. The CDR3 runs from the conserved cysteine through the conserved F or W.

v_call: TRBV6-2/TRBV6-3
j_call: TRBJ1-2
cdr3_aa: CASSYSGTGDDYGYTF

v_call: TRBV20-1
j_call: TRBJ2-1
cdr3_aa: CSARPGGRSYNEQFF

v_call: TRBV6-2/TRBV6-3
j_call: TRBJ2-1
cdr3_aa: CASSSPQGVSYNEQFF

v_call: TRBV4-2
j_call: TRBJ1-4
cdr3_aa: CASSQVDYSGSNEKLFF

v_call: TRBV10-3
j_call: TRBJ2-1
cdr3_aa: CATHRDLSSYNEQFF

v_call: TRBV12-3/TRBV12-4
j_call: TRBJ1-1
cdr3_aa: CASTSQGGPNTEAFF

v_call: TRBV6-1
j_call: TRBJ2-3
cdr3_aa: CASSEPRTLSTDTQYF

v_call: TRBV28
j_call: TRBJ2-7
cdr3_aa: CASSLLIPRTSGGDRSYEQYF

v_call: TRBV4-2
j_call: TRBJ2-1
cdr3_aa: CASSQDRGLARFF

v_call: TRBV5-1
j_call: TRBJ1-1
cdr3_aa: CASSSDRGMNTEAFF

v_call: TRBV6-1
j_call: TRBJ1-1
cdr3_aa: CASKPEQGFSTEAFF

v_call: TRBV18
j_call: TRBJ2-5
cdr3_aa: CASSKSDRAMYQETQYF

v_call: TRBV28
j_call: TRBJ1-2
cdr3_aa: CASSFGQLYGYTF

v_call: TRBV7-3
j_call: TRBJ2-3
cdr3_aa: CASSKSGGSTDTQYF

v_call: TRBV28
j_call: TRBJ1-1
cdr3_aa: CASSLWQGANTEAFF

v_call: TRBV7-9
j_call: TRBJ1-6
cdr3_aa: CASSSNRDTLHF

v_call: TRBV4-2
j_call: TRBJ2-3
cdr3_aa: CASSQEGLAGGSGTDTQYF

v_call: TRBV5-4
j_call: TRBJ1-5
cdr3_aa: CASSCSTPHRGSNQPQHF

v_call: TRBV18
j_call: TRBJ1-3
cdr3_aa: CASSPVGGPSGNTIYF

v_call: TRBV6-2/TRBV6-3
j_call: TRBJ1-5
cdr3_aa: CASRGPLGPQHF

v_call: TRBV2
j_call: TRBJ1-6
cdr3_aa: CARAAEDRPGSPLHF

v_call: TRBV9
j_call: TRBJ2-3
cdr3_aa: CASSVGGAGTDTQYF

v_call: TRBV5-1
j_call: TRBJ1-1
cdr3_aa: CASSNTGTGGVEAFF

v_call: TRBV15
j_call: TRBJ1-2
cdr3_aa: CATSTASYGYTF

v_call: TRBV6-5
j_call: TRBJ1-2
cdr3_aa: CASGRGDLNRAYGYTF

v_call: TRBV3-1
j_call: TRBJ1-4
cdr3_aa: CASSARTGRFGRLFF

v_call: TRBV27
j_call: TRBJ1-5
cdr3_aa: CASRRTGPNQPQHF

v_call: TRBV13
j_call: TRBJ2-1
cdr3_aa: CASSAGQNNEQFF

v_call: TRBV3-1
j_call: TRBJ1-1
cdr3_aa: CASSPGGGSDTEAFF

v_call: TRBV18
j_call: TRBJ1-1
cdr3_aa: CASSPMGLNTEAFF

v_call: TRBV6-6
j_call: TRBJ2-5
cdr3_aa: CASSYSTAGEETQYF

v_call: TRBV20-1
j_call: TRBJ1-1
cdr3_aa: CSARGSGGARAFF

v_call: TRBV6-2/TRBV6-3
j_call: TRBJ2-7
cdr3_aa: CASSPYLAGGPYEQYF

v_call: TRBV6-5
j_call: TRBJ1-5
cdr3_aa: CASSCRTQTHSNQPQHF

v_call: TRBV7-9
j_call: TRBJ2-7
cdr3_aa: CASTLGSGSSYEQYF

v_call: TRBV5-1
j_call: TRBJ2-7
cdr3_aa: CASSTGLAGGTPYEQYF

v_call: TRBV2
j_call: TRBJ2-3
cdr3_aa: CASSEWGTDGDTQYF

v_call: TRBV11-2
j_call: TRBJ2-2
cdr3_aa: CASTPARTGELFF

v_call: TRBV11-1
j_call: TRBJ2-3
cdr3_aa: CASSTLGTGNTDTQYF

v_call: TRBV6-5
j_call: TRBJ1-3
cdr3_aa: CASRVGNTIYF

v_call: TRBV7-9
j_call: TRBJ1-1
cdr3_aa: CASSLQGGHTEAFF

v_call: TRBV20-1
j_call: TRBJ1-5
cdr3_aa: CSAREEGWQPQHF

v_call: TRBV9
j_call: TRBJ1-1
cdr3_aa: CASSVFSGQNTEAFF

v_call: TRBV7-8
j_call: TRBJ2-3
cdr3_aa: CASSLVQSGGPDTQYF

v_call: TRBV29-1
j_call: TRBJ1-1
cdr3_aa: CSSQGGTEAFF

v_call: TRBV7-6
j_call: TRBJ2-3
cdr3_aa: CASSLEVGLAGGTDTQYF

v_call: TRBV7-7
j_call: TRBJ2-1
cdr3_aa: CASSLGPSGAYNEQFF

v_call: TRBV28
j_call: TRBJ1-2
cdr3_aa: CASSSPDRGLGYTF

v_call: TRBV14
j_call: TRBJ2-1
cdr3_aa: CASSQDGGVTYNEQFF

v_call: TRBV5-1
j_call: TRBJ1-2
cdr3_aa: CASSPRQGGYGYTF

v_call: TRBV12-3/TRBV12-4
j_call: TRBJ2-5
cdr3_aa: CASSFGMETQYF

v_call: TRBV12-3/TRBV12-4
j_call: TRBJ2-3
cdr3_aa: CASRASATDTQYF